The following is a TCR beta chain sequence with its context. A quantity of about 0.5 to 1 ug RNA underwent reverse transcription using random hexamers. One entry per CDR3 protein results from TCRdb running MiXCR on the immunoSEQ multiplex PCR reads. Of approximately 150,000 distinct CDR3 sequences in the sample, around 90% were seen once. This specimen comes from a study of CD8 T cells in Susac syndrome. TCR beta sequencing covered blood CD8+ and CD4+ T cells. The V end lost 4 bases, the J end lost 4 bases, and 11 bases lay between the germline ends. The CDR3 has 13 residues. CDR1 and CDR2 (germline): DFQATT, SNEGSKA (reference sequence).

Sequencing used CD4+ T cells from PBMCs. V is TRBV20-1 and J is TRBJ1-5; unclear D gene. This receptor was taken from a human donor in good health. CDR3 in DNA: TGCAGTGCTAACCGGGAACTAAATCAGCCCCAGCATTTT. Its translation: CSANRELNQPQHF.